This T cell receptor beta chain was retrieved from a study of cytomegalovirus exposure and HLA in healthy donors. 60 Vbeta and 13 Jbeta primers were used in PCR. Profiled with immunoSEQ multiplex PCR; TCRdb holds only in-frame clones, not every one. The sample has about 88,000 clones, roughly 84% seen once. The V gene's germline CDR1 is MNHEY and CDR2 SMNVEV (reference sequence). V gave up 3 bases and J gave up 4 bases, with 15 bases separating them. The length of the CDR3 is 15 residues. Sequencing was done on a sample of PBMCs. The chain joins TRBV27 to TRBJ1-1; tentatively, D is TRBD1 (5 bases). This clonotype was obtained from a man aged 30 to 45 in good health and CMV-seronegative. This CDR3 is CASSLGVGGVTEAFF. DNA for the CDR3: TGTGCCAGCAGTTTGGGGGTTGGAGGGGTCACTGAAGCTTTCTTT.